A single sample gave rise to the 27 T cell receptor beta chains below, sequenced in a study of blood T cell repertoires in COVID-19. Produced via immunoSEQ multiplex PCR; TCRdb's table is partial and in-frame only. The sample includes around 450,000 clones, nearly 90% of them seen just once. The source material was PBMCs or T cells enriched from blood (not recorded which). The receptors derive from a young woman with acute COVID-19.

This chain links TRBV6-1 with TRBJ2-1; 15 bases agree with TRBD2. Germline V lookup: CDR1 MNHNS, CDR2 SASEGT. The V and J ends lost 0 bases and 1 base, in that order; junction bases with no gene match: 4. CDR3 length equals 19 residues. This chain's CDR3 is CASSEAYGLAGGSYNEQFF. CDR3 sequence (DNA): TGTGCCAGCAGTGAAGCGTACGGACTAGCGGGAGGGTCCTACAATGAGCAGTTCTTC.

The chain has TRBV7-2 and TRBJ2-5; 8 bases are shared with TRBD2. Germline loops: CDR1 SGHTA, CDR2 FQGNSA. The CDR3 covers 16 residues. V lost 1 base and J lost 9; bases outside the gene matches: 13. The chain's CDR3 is CASSLVPAGVSGAQYF. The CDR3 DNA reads TGTGCCAGCAGCTTAGTACCAGCGGGAGTTAGCGGGGCCCAGTACTTC.

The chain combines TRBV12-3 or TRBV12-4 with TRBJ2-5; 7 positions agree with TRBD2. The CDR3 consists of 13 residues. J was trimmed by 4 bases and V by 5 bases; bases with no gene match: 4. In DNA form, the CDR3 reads TGTGCCAGCAGTAATGGACTAGTAGAGACCCAGTACTTC. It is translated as CASSNGLVETQYF.

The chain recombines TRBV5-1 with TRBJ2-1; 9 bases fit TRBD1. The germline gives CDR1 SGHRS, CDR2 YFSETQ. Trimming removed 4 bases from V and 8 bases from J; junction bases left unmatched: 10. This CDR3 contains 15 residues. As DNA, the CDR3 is TGCGCCAGCAGCCCCCGGGACAGGGATATAGATGAGCAGTTCTTC. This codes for CASSPRDRDIDEQFF.

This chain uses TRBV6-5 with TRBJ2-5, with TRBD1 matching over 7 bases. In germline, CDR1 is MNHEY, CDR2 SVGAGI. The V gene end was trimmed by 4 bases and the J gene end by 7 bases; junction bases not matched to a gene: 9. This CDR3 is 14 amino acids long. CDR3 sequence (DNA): TGTGCCAGCAGTTTGTCGACAGGGACGGGGACCCAGTACTTC. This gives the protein CASSLSTGTGTQYF.

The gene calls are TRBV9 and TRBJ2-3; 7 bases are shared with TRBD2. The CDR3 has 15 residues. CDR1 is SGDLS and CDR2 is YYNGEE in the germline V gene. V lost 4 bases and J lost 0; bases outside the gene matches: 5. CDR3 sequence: CASSTLADSTDTQYF. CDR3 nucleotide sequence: TGTGCCAGCAGCACCCTAGCGGATAGCACAGATACGCAGTATTTT.

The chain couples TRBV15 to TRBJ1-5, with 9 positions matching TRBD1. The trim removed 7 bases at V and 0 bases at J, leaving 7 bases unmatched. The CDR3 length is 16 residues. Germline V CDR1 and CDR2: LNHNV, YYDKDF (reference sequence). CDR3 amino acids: CATKGQGRYSNQPQHF. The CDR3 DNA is TGTGCCACCAAGGGACAGGGAAGATATAGCAATCAGCCCCAGCATTTT. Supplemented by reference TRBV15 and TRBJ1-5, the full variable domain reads DAMVIQNPRYQVTQFGKPVTLSCSQTLNHNVMYWYQQKSSQAPKLLFHYYDKDFNNEADTPDNFQSRRPNTSFCFLDIRSPGLGDTAMYLCATKGQGRYSNQPQHFGDGTRLSIL.

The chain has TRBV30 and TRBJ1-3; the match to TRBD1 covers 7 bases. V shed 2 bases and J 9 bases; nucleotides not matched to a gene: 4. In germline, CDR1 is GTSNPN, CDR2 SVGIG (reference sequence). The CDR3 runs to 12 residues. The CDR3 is CAWSSQGTTIYF. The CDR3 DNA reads TGTGCCTGGAGTTCACAGGGGACCACCATATATTTT.

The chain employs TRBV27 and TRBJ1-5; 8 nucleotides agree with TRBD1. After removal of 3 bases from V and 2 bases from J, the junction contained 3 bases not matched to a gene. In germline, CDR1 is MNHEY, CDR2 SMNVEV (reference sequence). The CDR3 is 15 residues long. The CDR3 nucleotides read TGTGCCAGCAGTTTTGGACAGGGCGGCAATCAGCCCCAGCATTTT. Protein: CASSFGQGGNQPQHF.

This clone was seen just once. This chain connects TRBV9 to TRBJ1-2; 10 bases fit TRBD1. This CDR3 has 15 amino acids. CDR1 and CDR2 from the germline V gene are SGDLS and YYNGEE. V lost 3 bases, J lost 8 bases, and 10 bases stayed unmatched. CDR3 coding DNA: TGTGCCAGCAGCGCCAGTCAGACAGGGGGCAGCGGCTACACCTTC. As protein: CASSASQTGGSGYTF. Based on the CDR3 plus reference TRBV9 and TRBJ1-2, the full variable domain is DSGVTQTPKHLITATGQRVTLRCSPRSGDLSVYWYQQSLDQGLQFLIQYYNGEERAKGNILERFSAQQFPDLHSELNLSSLELGDSALYFCASSASQTGGSGYTFGSGTRLTVV.

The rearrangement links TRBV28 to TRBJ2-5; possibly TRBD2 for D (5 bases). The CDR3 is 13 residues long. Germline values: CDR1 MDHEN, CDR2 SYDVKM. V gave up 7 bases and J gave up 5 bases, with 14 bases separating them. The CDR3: CASIPGSQETQYF. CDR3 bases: TGTGCCAGCATTCCGGGGAGTCAGGAGACCCAGTACTTC. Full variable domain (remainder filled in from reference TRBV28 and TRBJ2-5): DVKVTQSSRYLVKRTGEKVFLECVQDMDHENMFWYRQDPGLGLRLIYFSYDVKMKEKGDIPEGYSVSREKKERFSLILESASTNQTSMYLCASIPGSQETQYFGPGTRLLVL.

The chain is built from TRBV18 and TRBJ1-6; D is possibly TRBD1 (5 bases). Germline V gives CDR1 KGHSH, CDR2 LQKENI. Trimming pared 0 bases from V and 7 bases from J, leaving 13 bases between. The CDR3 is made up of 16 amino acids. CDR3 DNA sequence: TGTGCCAGCTCACCACCGGGGCGGCCAGGAAATTCACCCCTCCACTTT. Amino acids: CASSPPGRPGNSPLHF.

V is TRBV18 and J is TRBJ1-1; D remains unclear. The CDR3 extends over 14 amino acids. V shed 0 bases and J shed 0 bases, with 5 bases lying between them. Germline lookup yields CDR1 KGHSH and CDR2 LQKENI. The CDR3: CASSPPSMNTEAFF. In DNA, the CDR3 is TGTGCCAGCTCACCACCGAGTATGAACACTGAAGCTTTCTTT.

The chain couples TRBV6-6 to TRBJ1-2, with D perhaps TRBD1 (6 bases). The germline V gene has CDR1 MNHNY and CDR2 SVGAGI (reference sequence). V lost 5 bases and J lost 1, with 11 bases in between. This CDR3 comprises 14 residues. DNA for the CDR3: TGTGCCAGCAGTAAAATACAGGGTAACTATGGCTACACCTTC. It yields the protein CASSKIQGNYGYTF.

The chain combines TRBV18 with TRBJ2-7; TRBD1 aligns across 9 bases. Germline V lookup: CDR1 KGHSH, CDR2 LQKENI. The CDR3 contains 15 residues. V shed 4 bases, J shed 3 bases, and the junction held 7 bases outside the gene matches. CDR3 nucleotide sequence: TGTGCCAGCTCACTTTCCGGGACAGGGAACTACGAGCAGTACTTC. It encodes CASSLSGTGNYEQYF.

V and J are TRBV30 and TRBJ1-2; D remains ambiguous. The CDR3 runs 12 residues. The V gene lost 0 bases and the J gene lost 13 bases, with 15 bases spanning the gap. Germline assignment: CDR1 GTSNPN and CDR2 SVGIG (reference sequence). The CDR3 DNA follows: TGTGCCTGGAGTGTACCCCTCTCCGAGCTCACCTTC. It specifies CAWSVPLSELTF.

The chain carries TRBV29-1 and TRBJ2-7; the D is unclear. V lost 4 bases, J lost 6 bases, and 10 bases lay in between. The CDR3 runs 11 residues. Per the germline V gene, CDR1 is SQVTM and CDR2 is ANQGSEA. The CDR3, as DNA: TGCAGCGTTGTTTCCGAGGTCGAGCAGTACTTC. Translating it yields CSVVSEVEQYF.

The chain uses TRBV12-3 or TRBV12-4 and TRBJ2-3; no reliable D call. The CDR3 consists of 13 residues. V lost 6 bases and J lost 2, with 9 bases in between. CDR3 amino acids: CASRYQNTDTQYF. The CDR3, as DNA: TGTGCCAGCAGATATCAGAACACAGATACGCAGTATTTT.

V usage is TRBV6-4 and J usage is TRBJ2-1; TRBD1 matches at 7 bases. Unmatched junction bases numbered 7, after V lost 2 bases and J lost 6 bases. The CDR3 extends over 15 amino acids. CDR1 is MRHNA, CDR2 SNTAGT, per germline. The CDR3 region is CASSDRTSGGNEQFF. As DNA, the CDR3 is TGTGCCAGCAGTGACCGTACCTCAGGGGGCAATGAGCAGTTCTTC.

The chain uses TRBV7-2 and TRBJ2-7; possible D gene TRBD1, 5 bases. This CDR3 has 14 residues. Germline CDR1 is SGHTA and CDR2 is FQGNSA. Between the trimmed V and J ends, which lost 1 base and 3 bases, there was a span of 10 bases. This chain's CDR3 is CASSLVTALYEQYF. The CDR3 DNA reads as TGTGCCAGCAGCTTAGTGACAGCCCTCTACGAGCAGTACTTC. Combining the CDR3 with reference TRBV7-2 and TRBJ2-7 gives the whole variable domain GAGVSQSPSNKVTEKGKDVELRCDPISGHTALYWYRQSLGQGLEFLIYFQGNSAPDKSGLPSDRFSAERTGGSVSTLTIQRTQQEDSAVYLCASSLVTALYEQYFGPGTRLTVT.

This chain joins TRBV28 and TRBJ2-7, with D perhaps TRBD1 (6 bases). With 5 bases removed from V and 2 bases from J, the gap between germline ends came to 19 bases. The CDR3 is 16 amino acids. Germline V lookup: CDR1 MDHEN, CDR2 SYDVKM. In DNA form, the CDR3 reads TGTGCCAGCAGTCCAAACACCCTCAGGGGACCCTACGAGCAGTACTTC. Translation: CASSPNTLRGPYEQYF.

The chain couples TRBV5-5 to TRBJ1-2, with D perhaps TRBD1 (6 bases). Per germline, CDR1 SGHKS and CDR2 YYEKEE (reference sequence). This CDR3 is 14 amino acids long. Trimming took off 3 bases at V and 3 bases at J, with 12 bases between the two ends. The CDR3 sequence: CASSWQGLDYGYTF. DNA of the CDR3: TGTGCCAGCAGCTGGCAGGGGCTGGACTATGGCTACACCTTC.

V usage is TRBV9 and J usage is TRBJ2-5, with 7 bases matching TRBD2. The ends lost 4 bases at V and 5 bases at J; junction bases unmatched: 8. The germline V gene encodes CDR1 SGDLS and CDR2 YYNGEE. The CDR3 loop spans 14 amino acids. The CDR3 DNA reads TGTGCCAGCAGCTTGAGTAGCGGGCGTGAGACCCAGTACTTC. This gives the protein CASSLSSGRETQYF.

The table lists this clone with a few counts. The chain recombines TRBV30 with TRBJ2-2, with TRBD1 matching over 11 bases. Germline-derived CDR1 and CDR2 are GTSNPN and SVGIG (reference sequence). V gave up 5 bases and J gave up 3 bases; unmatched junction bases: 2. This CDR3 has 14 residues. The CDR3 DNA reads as TGTGCCTGGGGACAGGGGGCTTACACCGGGGAGCTGTTTTTT. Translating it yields CAWGQGAYTGELFF.

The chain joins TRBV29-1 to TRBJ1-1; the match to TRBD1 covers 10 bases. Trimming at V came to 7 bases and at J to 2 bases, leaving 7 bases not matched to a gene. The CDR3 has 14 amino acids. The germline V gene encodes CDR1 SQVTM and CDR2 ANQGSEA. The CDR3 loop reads CSARDRGFNTEAFF. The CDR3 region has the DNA TGCAGCGCCCGGGACAGGGGATTTAACACTGAAGCTTTCTTT.

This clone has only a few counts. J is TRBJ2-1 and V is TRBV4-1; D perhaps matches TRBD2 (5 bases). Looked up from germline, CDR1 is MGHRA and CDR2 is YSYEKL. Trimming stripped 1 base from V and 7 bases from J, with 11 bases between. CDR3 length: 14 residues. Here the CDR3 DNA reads TGCGCCAGCAGCCAAGCTAGCATGTTGAATGAGCAGTTCTTC. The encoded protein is CASSQASMLNEQFF.

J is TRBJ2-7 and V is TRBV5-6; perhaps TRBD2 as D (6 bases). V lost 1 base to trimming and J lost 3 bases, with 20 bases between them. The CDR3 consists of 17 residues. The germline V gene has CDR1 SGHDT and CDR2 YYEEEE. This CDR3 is CASSLQFSPGDSYEQYF. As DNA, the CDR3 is TGTGCCAGCAGCTTGCAGTTCTCACCGGGAGATAGCTACGAGCAGTACTTC.